These 3 T cell receptor beta chains were sequenced from one sample in a study of T-cell memory formation after mild COVID-19. MiXCR was run by TCRdb on the 5' RACE reads, yielding one entry per CDR3 protein. The table includes some 490,000 distinct CDR3 sequences, 15% to 20% detected once. The sample was PBMCs or a T cell subset sorted from them (not recorded which). The receptors come from an adult woman who had mild COVID-19 (a few samples of this study predate the infection). Cell type and time point are not known.

The table lists this clonotype with a few counts. The chain has TRBV12-3 or TRBV12-4 and TRBJ1-1; possible D gene TRBD1, 6 bases. The CDR3 is 14 residues long. The germline V and J ends were trimmed by 3 bases and 5 bases, with 13 bases remaining between them. CDR3 loop: CASSFNRAGTEAFF. DNA for the CDR3: TGTGCCAGCAGTTTTAACAGGGCGGGTACTGAAGCTTTCTTT.

The chain has TRBV12-1 and TRBJ2-2; TRBD1, the table's D call, lacks a check against the DNA. TRBV12-1 corresponds to a pseudogene. There are 15 residues in the CDR3. CDR3 in DNA: TGTGCCAGCAGTCGGACAGGGAGCGGCACCGGGGAGCTGTTTTTT. Encoded protein: CASSRTGSGTGELFF.

This clonotype has at least ten counts. The chain combines TRBV6-2 or TRBV6-3 with TRBJ2-7; D is possibly TRBD2 (5 bases). The CDR3 loop spans 15 amino acids. The V end was cut by 2 bases, the J end by 4 bases, with 15 bases between. Germline loops: CDR1 MNHEY, CDR2 SVGEGT. The CDR3 is CASSYPDGVEYEQYF. CDR3 nucleotides: TGTGCCAGCAGTTACCCCGACGGGGTGGAGTACGAGCAGTACTTC.